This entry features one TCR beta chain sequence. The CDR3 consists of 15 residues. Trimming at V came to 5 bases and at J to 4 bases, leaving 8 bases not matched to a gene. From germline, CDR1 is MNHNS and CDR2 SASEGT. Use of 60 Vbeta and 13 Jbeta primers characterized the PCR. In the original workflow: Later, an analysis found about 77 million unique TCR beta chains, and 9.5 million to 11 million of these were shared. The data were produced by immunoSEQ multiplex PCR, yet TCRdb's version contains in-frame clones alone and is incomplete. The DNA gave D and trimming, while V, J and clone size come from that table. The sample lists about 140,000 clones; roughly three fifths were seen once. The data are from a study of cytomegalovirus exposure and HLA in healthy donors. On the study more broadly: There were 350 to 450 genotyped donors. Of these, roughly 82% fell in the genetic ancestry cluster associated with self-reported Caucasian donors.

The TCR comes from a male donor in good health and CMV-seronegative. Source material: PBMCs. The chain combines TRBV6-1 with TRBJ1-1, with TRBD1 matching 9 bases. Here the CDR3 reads CASSLPQGAGTEAFF. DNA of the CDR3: TGTGCCAGCAGTTTACCACAGGGGGCAGGCACTGAAGCTTTCTTT.